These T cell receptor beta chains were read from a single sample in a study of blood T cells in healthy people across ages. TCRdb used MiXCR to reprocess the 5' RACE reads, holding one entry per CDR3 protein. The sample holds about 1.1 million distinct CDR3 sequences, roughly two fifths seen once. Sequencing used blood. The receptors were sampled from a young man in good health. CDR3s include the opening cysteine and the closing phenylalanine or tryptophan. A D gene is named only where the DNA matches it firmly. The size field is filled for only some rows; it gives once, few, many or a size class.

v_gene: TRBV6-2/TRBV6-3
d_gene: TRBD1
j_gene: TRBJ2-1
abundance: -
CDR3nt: TGTGCCAGCGAGGACAGGGCATATGAGCAGTTCTTC
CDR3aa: CASEDRAYEQFF

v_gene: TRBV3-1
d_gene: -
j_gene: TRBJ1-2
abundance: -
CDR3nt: TGTGCCAGCAGCCCCCGGGCAAATAGTGGCTACACCTTC
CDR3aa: CASSPRANSGYTF

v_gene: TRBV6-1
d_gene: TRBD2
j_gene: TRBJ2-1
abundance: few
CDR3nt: TGTGCCAGCAGTGACACACTAGCGGCATTCTACAATGAGCAGTTCTTC
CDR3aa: CASSDTLAAFYNEQFF

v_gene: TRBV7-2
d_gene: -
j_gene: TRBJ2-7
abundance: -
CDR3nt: TGTGCCAGCAGCTTGAATGAGTACAATGAGCAGTACTTC
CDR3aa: CASSLNEYNEQYF

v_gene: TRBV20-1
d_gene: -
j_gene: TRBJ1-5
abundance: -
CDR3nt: TGCAGTGCTAGAGGGGGGGACAATCAGCCCCAGCATTTT
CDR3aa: CSARGGDNQPQHF

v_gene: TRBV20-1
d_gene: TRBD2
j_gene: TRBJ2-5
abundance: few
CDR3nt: TGCAGTGCTAGAGATCTGTTGCTAGCGGGTCCACAAGAGACCCAGTACTTC
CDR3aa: CSARDLLLAGPQETQYF

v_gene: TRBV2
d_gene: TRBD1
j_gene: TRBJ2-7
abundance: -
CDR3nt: TGTGCCAGCAGTGAAGCGGCTAGGACAGGGTCCTACGAGCAGTACTTC
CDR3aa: CASSEAARTGSYEQYF

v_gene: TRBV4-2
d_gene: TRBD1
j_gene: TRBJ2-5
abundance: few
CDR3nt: TGTGCCAGCAGCCAAGAAGGACAGGGGGAGACCCAGTACTTC
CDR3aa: CASSQEGQGETQYF

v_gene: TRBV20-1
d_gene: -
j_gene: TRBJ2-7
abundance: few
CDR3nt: TGCAGTGCTAGAGATGGAAGGGGCTACGAGCAGTACTTC
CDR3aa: CSARDGRGYEQYF

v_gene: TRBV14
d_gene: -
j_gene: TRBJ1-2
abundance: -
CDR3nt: TGTGCCAGCAGCCAGAATACCGCTCACTATGGCTACACCTTC
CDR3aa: CASSQNTAHYGYTF

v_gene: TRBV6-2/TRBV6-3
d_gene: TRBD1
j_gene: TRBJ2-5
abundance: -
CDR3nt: TGTGCCAGCGGGACAGGGCTGAGGCAAGAGACCCAGTACTTC
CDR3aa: CASGTGLRQETQYF

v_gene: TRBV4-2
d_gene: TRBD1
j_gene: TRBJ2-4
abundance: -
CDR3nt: TGTGCCAGCAGCCAAGGGTACACAGGGGGCGATGAGCAGTACTTC
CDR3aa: CASSQGYTGGDEQYF

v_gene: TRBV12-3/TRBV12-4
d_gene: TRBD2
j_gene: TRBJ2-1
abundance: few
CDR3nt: TGTGCCAGCAGTAGAAACAGCGGGGGTGAGCAGTTCTTC
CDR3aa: CASSRNSGGEQFF

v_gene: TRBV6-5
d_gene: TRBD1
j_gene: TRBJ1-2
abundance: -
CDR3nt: TGTGCCAGCAGAGAGACAGGGGGTTATGGCTACACCTTC
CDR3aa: CASRETGGYGYTF

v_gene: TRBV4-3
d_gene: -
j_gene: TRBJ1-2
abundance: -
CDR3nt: TGCGCCAGCAGCCAAGGTCCTAAAGGGGGGAAAAAGAACTATGGCTACACCTTC
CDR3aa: CASSQGPKGGKKNYGYTF

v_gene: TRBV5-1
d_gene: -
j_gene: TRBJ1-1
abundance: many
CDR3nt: TGTGCCAGCTCACCTGGAGGGTTGAACACTGAAGCTTTCTTT
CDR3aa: CASSPGGLNTEAFF

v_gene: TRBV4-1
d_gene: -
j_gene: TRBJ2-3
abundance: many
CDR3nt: TGCGCCAGCCAAGCCAAGCCGCTTAGCACAGATACGCAGTATTTT
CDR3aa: CASQAKPLSTDTQYF

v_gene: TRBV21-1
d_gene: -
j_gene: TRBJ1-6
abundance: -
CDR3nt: TGTGCCAATAGCGAAGTCTCCCCACCCCTCCACTTT
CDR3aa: CANSEVSPPLHF